This T cell receptor beta chain was obtained from a study of T cell changes during pregnancy in multiple sclerosis. Method: immunoSEQ multiplex PCR; TCRdb's copy keeps in-frame clones and lacks some. Of roughly 26,000 clones in the sample, approximately 89% were seen once. This TCR derives from a female donor with multiple sclerosis, enrolled in a pregnancy study. The sequences come from CD8+ T cells from peripheral blood mononuclear cells, collected in the second trimester of pregnancy.

The CDR3 DNA reads as TGCGCCAGCAGCCAAGATTCCGGGACACGGACCTACGAGCAGTACTTC. This gives the protein CASSQDSGTRTYEQYF. This sequence joins TRBV4-1 and TRBJ2-7, with D possibly matching TRBD1 (6 bases). Germline V CDR1 and CDR2: MGHRA, YSYEKL. The CDR3 spans 16 residues. Trimming pared 0 bases from V and 2 bases from J, leaving 14 bases between.